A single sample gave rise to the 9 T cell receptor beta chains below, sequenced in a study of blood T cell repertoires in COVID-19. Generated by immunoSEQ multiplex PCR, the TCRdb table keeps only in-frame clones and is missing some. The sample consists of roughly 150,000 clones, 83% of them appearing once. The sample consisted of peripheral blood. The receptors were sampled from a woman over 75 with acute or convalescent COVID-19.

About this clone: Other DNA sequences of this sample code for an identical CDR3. CDR3 loop: CASSQVSGNTEAFF. The DNA of the CDR3 is TGTGCCAGCAGCCAAGTGTCGGGGAACACTGAAGCTTTCTTT. This chain connects TRBV3-1 (or the pseudogene TRBV3-2) to TRBJ1-1; D gene ambiguous. CDR3 length equals 14 residues. Germline V gene lookup returns CDR1 LGHDT and CDR2 YNNKEL (reference sequence). V was trimmed by 1 base and J by 1 base, leaving 7 bases between them.

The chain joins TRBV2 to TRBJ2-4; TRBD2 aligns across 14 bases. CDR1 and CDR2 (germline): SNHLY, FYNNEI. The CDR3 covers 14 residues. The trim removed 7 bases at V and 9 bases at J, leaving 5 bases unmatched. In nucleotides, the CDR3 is TGTGCCAGCATCCCTGGACTAGCGGGAGGCATTCAGTACTTC. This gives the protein CASIPGLAGGIQYF.

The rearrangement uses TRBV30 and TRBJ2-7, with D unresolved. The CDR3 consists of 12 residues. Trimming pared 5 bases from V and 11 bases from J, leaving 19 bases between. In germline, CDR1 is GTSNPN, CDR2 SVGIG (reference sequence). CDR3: CAWATIFGAEYF. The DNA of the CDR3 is TGTGCCTGGGCCACGATATTTGGAGCCGAGTACTTC.

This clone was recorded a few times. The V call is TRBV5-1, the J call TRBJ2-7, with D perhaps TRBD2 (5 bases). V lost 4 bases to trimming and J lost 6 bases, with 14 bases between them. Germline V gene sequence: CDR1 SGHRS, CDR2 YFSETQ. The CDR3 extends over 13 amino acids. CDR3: CASSARPGVEQYF. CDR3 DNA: TGCGCCAGCAGCGCCAGACCCGGGGTCGAGCAGTACTTC.

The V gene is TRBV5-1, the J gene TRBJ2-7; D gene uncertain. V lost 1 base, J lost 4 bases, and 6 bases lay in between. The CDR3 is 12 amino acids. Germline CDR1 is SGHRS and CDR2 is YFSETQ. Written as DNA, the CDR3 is TGCGCCAGCAGCTTGCCGAGTTACGAGCAGTACTTC. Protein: CASSLPSYEQYF.

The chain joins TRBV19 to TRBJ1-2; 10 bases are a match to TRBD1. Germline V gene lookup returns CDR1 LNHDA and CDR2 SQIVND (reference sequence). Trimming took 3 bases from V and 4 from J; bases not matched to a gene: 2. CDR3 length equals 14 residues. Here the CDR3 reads CASSMGQGSYGYTF. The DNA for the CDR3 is TGTGCCAGTAGTATGGGACAGGGGTCCTATGGCTACACCTTC.

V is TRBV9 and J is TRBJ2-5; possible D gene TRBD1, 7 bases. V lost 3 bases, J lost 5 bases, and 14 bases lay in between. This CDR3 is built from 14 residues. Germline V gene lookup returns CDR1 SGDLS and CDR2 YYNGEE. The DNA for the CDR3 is TGTGCCAGCAGCGCCGAACAGGGGAGGGAGACCCAGTACTTC. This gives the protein CASSAEQGRETQYF.

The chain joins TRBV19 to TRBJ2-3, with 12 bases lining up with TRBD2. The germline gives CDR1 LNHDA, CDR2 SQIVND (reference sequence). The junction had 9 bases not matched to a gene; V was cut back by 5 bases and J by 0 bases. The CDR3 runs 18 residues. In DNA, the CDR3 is TGTGCCAGTAGTCTTACCGGGACTAGCGGGCGCAGCACAGATACGCAGTATTTT. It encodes CASSLTGTSGRSTDTQYF.

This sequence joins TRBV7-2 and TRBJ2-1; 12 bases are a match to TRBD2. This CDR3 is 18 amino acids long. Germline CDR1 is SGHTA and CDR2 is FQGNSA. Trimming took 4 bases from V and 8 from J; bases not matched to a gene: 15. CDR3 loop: CASSSGLAGLPGMDEQFF. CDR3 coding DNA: TGTGCCAGCAGCTCAGGACTAGCGGGGCTCCCGGGGATGGATGAGCAGTTCTTC.